The present TCR beta chain was sequenced within a study of blood T cell repertoires in COVID-19. Background on the study: Acute-phase and convalescent COVID-19 samples originated in the United States, Italy and Spain.

Source study methods: Amplification with reference gene primers provided the estimates of nucleated cell counts. This table comes from immunoSEQ multiplex PCR, and its TCRdb copy is limited to in-frame clones, with some not included. The V and J calls and clone size are taken from that table; D and trimming were inferred from the DNA. The table lists around 100,000 clones, roughly 86% of them singletons. The CDR3 is 16 amino acids. V shed 6 bases and J 3 bases; nucleotides not matched to a gene: 9. From germline, CDR1 is LNHDA and CDR2 SQIVND (reference sequence). The chain combines TRBV19 with TRBJ2-3, with 10 bases identical to TRBD1. The specimen was peripheral blood. The source of this sequence is a human donor in a cohort sampled during active COVID-19. In nucleotides, the CDR3 is TGTGCCAGTAGACCCCTCGACAGGGGGCGAACAGATACGCAGTATTTT. Residues: CASRPLDRGRTDTQYF.